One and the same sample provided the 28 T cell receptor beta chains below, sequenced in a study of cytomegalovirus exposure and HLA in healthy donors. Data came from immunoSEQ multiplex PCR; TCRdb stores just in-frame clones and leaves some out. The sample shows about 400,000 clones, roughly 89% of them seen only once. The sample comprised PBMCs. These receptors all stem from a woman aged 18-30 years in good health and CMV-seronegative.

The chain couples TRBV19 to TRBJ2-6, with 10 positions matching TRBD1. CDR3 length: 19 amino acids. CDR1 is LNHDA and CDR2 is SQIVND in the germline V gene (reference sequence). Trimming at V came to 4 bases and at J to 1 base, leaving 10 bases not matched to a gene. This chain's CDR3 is CASSRASGQGESGANVLTF. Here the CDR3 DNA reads TGTGCCAGTAGTAGGGCTTCCGGACAGGGGGAATCTGGGGCCAACGTCCTGACTTTC.

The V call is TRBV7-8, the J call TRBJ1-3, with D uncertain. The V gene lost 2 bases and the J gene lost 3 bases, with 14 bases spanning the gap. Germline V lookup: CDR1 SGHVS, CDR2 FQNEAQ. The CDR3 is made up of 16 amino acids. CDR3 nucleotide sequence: TGTGCCAGCAGCTTACTCGCGGCGGTTGGTGGAAACACCATATATTTT. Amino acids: CASSLLAAVGGNTIYF.

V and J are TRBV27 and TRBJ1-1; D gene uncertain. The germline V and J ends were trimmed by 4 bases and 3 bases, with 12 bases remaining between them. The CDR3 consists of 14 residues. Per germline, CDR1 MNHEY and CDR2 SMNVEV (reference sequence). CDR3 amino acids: CASSSSSGYTEAFF. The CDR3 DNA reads TGTGCCAGCAGTTCTAGTAGTGGGTACACTGAAGCTTTCTTT.

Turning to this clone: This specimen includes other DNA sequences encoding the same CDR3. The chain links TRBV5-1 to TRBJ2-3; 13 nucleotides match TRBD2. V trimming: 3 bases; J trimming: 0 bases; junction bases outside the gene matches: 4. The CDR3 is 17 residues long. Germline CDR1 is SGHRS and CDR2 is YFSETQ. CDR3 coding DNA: TGCGCCAGCAGCTCCGGACTAGCGGGAGCTAGCACAGATACGCAGTATTTT. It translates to CASSSGLAGASTDTQYF.

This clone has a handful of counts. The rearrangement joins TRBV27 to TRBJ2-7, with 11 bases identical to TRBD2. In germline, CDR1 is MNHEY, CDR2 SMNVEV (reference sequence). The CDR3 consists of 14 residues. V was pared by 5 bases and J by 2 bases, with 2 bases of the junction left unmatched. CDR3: CASSGTSGTYEQYF. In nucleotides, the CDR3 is TGTGCCAGCAGTGGGACTAGCGGAACCTACGAGCAGTACTTC.

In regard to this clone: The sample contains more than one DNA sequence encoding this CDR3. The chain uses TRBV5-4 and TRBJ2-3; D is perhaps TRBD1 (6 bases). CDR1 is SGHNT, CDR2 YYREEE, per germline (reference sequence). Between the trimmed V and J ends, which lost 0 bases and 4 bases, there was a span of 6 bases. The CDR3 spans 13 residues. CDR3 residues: CASSLAGADTQYF. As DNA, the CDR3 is TGTGCCAGCAGCTTGGCAGGGGCAGATACGCAGTATTTT.

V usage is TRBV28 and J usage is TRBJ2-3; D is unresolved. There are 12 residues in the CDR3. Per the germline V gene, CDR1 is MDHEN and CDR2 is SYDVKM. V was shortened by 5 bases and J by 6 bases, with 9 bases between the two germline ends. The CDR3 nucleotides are TGTGCCAGCAGTCCCGCCCAGGATACGCAGTATTTT. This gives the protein CASSPAQDTQYF.

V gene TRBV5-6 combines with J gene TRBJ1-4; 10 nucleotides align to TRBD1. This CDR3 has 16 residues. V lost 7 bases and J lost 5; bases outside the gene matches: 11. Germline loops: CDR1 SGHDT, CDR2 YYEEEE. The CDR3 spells CASSILGQGPNEKLFF. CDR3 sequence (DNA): TGTGCCAGCTCCATTCTGGGACAGGGGCCCAATGAAAAACTGTTTTTT.

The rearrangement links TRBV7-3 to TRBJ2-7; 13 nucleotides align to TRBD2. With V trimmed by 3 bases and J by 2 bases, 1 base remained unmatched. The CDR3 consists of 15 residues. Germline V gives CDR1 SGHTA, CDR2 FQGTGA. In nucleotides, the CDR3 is TGTGCCAGCAGCTTTGGACTAGCGGGAGCCTACGAGCAGTACTTC. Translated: CASSFGLAGAYEQYF.

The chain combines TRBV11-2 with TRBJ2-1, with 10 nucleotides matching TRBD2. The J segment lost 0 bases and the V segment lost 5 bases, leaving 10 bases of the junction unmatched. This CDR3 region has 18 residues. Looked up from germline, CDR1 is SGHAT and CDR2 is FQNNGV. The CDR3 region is CASSRLGLAGDSYNEQFF. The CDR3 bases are TGTGCCAGCAGCCGATTGGGGCTAGCGGGAGACTCCTACAATGAGCAGTTCTTC.

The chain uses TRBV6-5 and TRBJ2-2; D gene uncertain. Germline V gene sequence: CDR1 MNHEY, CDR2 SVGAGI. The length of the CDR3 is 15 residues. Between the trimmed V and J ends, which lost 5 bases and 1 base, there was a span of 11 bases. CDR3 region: CASSPSRGNTGELFF. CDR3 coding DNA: TGTGCCAGCAGTCCCTCCCGCGGGAACACCGGGGAGCTGTTTTTT.

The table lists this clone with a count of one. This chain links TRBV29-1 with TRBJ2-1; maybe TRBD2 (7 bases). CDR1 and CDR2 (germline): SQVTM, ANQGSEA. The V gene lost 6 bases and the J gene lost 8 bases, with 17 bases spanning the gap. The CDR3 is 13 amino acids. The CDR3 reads CSVAGAPGDEQFF. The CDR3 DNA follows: TGCAGCGTGGCGGGGGCACCCGGGGATGAGCAGTTCTTC.

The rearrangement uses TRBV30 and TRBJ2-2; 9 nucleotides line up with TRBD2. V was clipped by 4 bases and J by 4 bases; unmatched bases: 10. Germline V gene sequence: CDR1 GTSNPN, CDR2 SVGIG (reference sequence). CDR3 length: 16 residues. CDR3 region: CAWINSGGPATGELFF. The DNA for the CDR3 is TGTGCCTGGATTAATAGCGGGGGCCCGGCCACCGGGGAGCTGTTTTTT.

This CDR3 is CASSLEGRGTDTQYF. DNA of the CDR3: TGCGCCAGCAGCTTGGAGGGCAGGGGCACAGATACGCAGTATTTT. The chain carries TRBV5-1 and TRBJ2-3; D might be TRBD1 (5 bases). V gave up 0 bases and J gave up 1 base, with 9 bases separating them. Germline V gene data show CDR1 as SGHRS and CDR2 as YFSETQ. This CDR3 is built from 15 residues.

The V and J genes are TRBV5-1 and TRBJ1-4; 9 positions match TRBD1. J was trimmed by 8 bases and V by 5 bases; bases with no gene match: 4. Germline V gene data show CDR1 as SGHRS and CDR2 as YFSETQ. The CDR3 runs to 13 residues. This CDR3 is CASSSDRGEKLFF. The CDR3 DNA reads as TGCGCCAGCAGTTCGGACAGGGGAGAAAAACTGTTTTTT.

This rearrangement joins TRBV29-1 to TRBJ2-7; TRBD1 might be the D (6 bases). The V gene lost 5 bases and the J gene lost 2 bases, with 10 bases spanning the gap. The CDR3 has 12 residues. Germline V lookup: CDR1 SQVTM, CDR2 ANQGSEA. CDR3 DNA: TGCAGCGTTAAGGGGGTCACCTACGAGCAGTACTTC. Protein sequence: CSVKGVTYEQYF.

The CDR3 sequence: CASKTGTSPLHF. In DNA form, the CDR3 reads TGTGCCAGCAAAACAGGGACTTCACCCCTCCACTTT. The genes are TRBV27 and TRBJ1-6, with D possibly TRBD1 on 6 matching bases. There are 12 residues in the CDR3. Germline loops: CDR1 MNHEY, CDR2 SMNVEV (reference sequence). V was clipped by 7 bases and J by 9 bases, with 10 bases between them.

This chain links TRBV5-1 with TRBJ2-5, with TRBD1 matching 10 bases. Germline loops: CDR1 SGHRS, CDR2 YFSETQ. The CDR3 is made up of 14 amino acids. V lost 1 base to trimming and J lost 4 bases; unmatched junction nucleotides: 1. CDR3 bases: TGCGCCAGCAGCTTGTGGACAGGGGGAGAGACCCAGTACTTC. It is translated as CASSLWTGGETQYF.

CDR3 in amino acids: CAWATGGTEKLFF. As DNA, the CDR3 is TGTGCCTGGGCAACAGGGGGCACTGAAAAACTGTTTTTT. The V call is TRBV30, the J call TRBJ1-4; TRBD1 matches 9 bases. The CDR3 sequence is 13 residues long. Germline V lookup: CDR1 GTSNPN, CDR2 SVGIG (reference sequence). Trimming cost V 5 bases and J 7 bases; bases outside gene matches: 5.

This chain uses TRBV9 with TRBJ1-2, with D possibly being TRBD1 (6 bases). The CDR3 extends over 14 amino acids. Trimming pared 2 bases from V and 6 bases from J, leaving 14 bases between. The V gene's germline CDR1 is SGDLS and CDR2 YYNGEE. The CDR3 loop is CASSVQQGTHGYTF. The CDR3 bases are TGTGCCAGCAGCGTCCAACAGGGAACCCATGGCTACACCTTC.

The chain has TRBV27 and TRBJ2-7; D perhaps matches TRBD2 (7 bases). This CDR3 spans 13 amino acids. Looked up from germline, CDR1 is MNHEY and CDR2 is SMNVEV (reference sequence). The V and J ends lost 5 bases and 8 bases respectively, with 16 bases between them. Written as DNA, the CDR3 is TGTGCCAGCAGTCCCGGGGGGCCCCGCAAGCAGTACTTC. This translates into CASSPGGPRKQYF.

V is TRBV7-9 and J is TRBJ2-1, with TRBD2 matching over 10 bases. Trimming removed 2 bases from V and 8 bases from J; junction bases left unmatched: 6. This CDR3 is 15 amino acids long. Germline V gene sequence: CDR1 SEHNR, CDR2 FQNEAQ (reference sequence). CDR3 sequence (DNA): TGTGCCAGCAGCTTATCTAGCGGGAGTGTCGATGAGCAGTTCTTC. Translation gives CASSLSSGSVDEQFF.

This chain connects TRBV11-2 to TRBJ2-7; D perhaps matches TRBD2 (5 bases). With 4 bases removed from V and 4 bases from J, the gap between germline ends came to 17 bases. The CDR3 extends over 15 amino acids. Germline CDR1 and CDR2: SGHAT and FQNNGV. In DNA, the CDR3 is TGTGCCAGCAGCTCCGAATGGGGAGCGAATTACGAGCAGTACTTC. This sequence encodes CASSSEWGANYEQYF.

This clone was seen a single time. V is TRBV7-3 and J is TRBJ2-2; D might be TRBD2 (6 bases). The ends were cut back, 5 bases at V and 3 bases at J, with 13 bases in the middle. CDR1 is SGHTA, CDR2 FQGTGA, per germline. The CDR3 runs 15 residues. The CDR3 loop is CASSPRTNHTGELFF. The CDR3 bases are TGTGCCAGCAGCCCTCGGACTAATCACACCGGGGAGCTGTTTTTT.

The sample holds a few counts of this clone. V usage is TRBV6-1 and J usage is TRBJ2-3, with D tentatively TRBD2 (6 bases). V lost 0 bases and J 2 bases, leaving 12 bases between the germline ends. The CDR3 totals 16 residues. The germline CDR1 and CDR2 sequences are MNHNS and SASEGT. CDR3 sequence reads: CASSEASAGPTDTQYF. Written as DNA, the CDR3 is TGTGCCAGCAGTGAAGCGTCGGCGGGGCCCACAGATACGCAGTATTTT.

The CDR3 coding sequence is TGTGCCAGCAGCGGAGGCGCAGATACGCAGTATTTT. Its protein product is CASSGGADTQYF. The chain couples TRBV7-3 to TRBJ2-3; possibly TRBD2 for D (5 bases). Germline V lookup: CDR1 SGHTA, CDR2 FQGTGA. CDR3 length: 12 residues. The V gene lost 5 bases and the J gene lost 4 bases, with 7 bases spanning the gap.

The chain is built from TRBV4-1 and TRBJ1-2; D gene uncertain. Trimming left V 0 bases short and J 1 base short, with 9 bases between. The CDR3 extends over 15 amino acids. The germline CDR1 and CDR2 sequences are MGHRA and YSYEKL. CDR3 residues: CASSQEQIVNYGYTF. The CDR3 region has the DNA TGCGCCAGCAGCCAAGAACAGATAGTTAACTATGGCTACACCTTC.

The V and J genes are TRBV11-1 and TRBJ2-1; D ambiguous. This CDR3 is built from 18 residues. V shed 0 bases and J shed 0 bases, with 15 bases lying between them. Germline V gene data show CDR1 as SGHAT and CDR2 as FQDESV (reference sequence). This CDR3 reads CASSLAVELTYSYNEQFF. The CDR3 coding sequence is TGTGCCAGCAGCTTAGCGGTAGAATTAACTTACTCCTACAATGAGCAGTTCTTC.